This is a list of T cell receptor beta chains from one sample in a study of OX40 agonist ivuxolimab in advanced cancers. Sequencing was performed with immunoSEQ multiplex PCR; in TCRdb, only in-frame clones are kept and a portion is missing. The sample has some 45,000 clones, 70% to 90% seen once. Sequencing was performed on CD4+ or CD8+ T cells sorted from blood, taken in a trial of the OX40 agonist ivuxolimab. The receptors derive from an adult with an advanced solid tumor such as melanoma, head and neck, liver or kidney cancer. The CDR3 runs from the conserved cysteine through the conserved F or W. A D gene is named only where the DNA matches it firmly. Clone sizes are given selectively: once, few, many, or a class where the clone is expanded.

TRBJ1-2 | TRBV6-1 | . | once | TGTGCCAGCAGTGAATTCGGCGGGTTGACCTATGGCTACACCTTC | CASSEFGGLTYGYTF
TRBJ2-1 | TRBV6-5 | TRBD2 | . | TGTGCCAGCAGGAGCGGGGGGGCCCCCGAGCAGTTCTTC | CASRSGGAPEQFF
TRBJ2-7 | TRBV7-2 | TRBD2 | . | TGTGCCAGCAGCTTAGCGGGGGTTCTAGCGGGAGGCAACGAGCAGTACTTC | CASSLAGVLAGGNEQYF
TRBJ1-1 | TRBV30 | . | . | TGTGCCTGGGTGGACAGATTGAACACTGAAGCTTTCTTT | CAWVDRLNTEAFF
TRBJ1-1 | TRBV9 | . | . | TGTGCCAGCAGCCCGGCGGGCACTGAAGCTTTCTTT | CASSPAGTEAFF
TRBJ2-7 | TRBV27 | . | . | TGTGCCAGCAGTTTATGGTTCGGCCACGAGCAGTACTTC | CASSLWFGHEQYF
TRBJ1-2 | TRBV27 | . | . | TGTGCCAGCAGTATAGACAGGTGGCGTGGCTACACCTTC | CASSIDRWRGYTF
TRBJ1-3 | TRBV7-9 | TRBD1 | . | TGTGCCAGCAGCTTACCCGGGACAGCAGGAAACACCATATATTTT | CASSLPGTAGNTIYF
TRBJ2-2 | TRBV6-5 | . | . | TGTGCCAGCAGCCAAGGGCCCACCGGGGAGCTGTTTTTT | CASSQGPTGELFF
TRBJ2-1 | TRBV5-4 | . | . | TGTGCCAGCAGCTTCGGACTATACAATGAGCAGTTCTTC | CASSFGLYNEQFF
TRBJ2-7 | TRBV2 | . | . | TGTGCCAGCGGTGGTACGATTCAAGGATTGACCTACGAGCAGTACTTC | CASGGTIQGLTYEQYF
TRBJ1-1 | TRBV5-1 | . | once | TGCGCCAGCAGCTTGAAGCCGGGTGGAGTGGACACTGAAGCTTTCTTT | CASSLKPGGVDTEAFF
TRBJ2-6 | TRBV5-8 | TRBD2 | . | TGTGCCAGCAGCTTGGCCGGGACTACTGGGGCCAACGTCCTGACTTTC | CASSLAGTTGANVLTF